A selection of T cell receptor beta chains follows, all from one sample in a study of blood T cell repertoires in COVID-19. The method was immunoSEQ multiplex PCR; TCRdb's version includes in-frame clones alone and lacks a portion of them. The repertoire includes about 120,000 clones, roughly 90% of them detected once, and roughly 8% sits in the top ten. The specimen was peripheral blood. The origin of the receptors is a human donor in a cohort sampled during active COVID-19. CDR3s include the opening cysteine and the closing phenylalanine or tryptophan. The D gene is left open where the match is weak. Only part of the rows carry a size: once, few, many, or a class if the clone is expanded.

D	J	V	size	DNA	CDR3
TRBD1	TRBJ2-1	TRBV14	NA	TGTGCCAGCAGCCAAGATGACAGGGCGTTTTACAATGAGCAGTTCTTC	CASSQDDRAFYNEQFF
NA	TRBJ2-1	TRBV28	NA	TGTGCCAGCAGCCCTAGGGGTGAGCAGTTCTTC	CASSPRGEQFF
NA	TRBJ1-6	TRBV2	NA	TGTGCCAGCAGTAGACAGGTGGGGATCTATAATTCACCCCTCCACTTT	CASSRQVGIYNSPLHF
TRBD1	TRBJ2-7	TRBV29-1	NA	TGCAGCGTTGGGGACAGGAGTACGGAGCAGTACTTC	CSVGDRSTEQYF
NA	TRBJ1-2	TRBV19	NA	TGTGCCAGTAGTATAGATCGGGAGATCAGAGGCTACACCTTC	CASSIDREIRGYTF
NA	TRBJ1-2	TRBV5-1	NA	TGCGCCAGCAGCTTGGGCCCCGATAACCGGGATGGCTACACCTTC	CASSLGPDNRDGYTF
TRBD1	TRBJ1-2	TRBV7-9	few	TGTGCCAGCAGCTTAGGTTTGAGTCGGACAGGGGGACTCTATGGCTACACCTTC	CASSLGLSRTGGLYGYTF
NA	TRBJ2-7	TRBV5-4	NA	TGTGCCAGCAGCTCCCCCGTCGGGTCCTACGAGCAGTACTTC	CASSSPVGSYEQYF
TRBD1	TRBJ2-2	TRBV6-5	few	TGTGCCAGCAGGGGGACAGGGCCCACCGGGGAGCTGTTTTTT	CASRGTGPTGELFF
TRBD2	TRBJ2-1	TRBV24-1	once	TGTGCCACCAGTGATTTGGGGACTAGCGGGAGATGGAATGAGCAGTTCTTC	CATSDLGTSGRWNEQFF
NA	TRBJ1-2	TRBV27	NA	TGTGCCAGCAGTTTATCCAGGAGGAACTATGGCTACACCTTC	CASSLSRRNYGYTF
NA	TRBJ1-1	TRBV6-1	NA	TGTGCCAGCAGTGATTTGGGCATGAACACTGAAGCTTTCTTT	CASSDLGMNTEAFF
NA	TRBJ2-2	TRBV5-1	NA	TGCGCCAGCAGCTTCGGCAGGTCAGGGGACACCGGGGAGCTGTTTTTT	CASSFGRSGDTGELFF
NA	TRBJ1-1	TRBV19	once	TGTGCCAGTAGTATAGCTGTGAACACTGAAGCTTTCTTT	CASSIAVNTEAFF
NA	TRBJ1-1	TRBV14	NA	TGTGCCAGCAGCCAACAGATGAACACTGAAGCTTTCTTT	CASSQQMNTEAFF
NA	TRBJ2-1	TRBV6-1	NA	TGTGCCAGCAGTGGGAGACCCACCTGGGGCCAATTTTACAATGAGCAGTTCTTC	CASSGRPTWGQFYNEQFF
TRBD1	TRBJ2-2	TRBV6-5	NA	TGTGCCAGCAGTCACCGGGACAGGGCTACCGGGGAGCTGTTTTTT	CASSHRDRATGELFF
TRBD1	TRBJ2-5	TRBV5-1	once	TGCGCCAGCAGCCTACAGGGGGCAGTGGAGACCCAGTACTTC	CASSLQGAVETQYF